One and the same sample provided the 10 T cell receptor beta chains below, sequenced in a study of T cell responses to AZD1222 COVID-19 vaccine. Data came from immunoSEQ multiplex PCR; TCRdb stores just in-frame clones and leaves some out. The sample comprises about 79,000 clones, about 84% of which are singletons, and approximately 22% rests with the top ten. The sample in question was peripheral blood, obtained on day 0 of AZD1222 vaccination. These receptor sequences come from an adult in good health.

The genes are TRBV7-9 and TRBJ1-2; D is perhaps TRBD1 (6 bases). The V end was cut by 5 bases, the J end by 5 bases, with 12 bases between. There are 13 residues in the CDR3. CDR1 is SEHNR and CDR2 is FQNEAQ in the germline V gene (reference sequence). In nucleotides, the CDR3 is TGTGCCAGCAGCCTTGGCCAGGGGTATGGCTACACCTTC. Encoded protein: CASSLGQGYGYTF.

The J gene is TRBJ1-3, the V gene TRBV5-1; 7 nucleotides agree with TRBD1. Looked up from germline, CDR1 is SGHRS and CDR2 is YFSETQ. The CDR3 covers 15 residues. V dropped 4 bases and J dropped 3; count of bases not matched to a gene: 7. This chain's CDR3 is CASSASTGRGNTIYF. CDR3 DNA: TGCGCCAGCAGCGCATCGACAGGGCGTGGAAACACCATATATTTT.

This rearrangement joins TRBV28 to TRBJ1-1; the D is unclear. The CDR3 has 14 residues. Germline-derived CDR1 and CDR2 are MDHEN and SYDVKM. Trimming cost V 10 bases and J 2 bases, with 17 bases left between them. As DNA, the CDR3 is TGTGCCACCGAGATTGCGGGTCGAAACACTGAAGCTTTCTTT. The encoded protein is CATEIAGRNTEAFF.

This clone was detected only once. V usage is TRBV7-2 and J usage is TRBJ2-2; 10 nucleotides line up with TRBD2. The CDR3 loop spans 16 amino acids. J gave up 6 bases and V 7 bases, and 11 bases lay outside the gene matches. Germline-derived CDR1 and CDR2 are SGHTA and FQGNSA. CDR3 region: CASIAQAGGPSGELFF. The CDR3 nucleotides are TGTGCCAGCATTGCACAAGCGGGAGGGCCATCCGGGGAGCTGTTTTTT.

This chain joins TRBV10-3 and TRBJ2-1, with 10 bases lining up with TRBD2. The J segment lost 4 bases and the V segment lost 10 bases, leaving 10 bases of the junction unmatched. The CDR3 totals 15 residues. Germline V gene data show CDR1 as ENHRY and CDR2 as SYGVKD. CDR3 amino acids: CATGTSAKPYNEQFF. CDR3 DNA sequence: TGTGCCACTGGGACTAGCGCCAAACCTTACAATGAGCAGTTCTTC.

The V call is TRBV30, the J call TRBJ1-5, with a possible D match to TRBD1 (5 bases). Trimming removed 2 bases at V and 4 bases at J, with 18 bases between. This CDR3 comprises 16 residues. Germline V gene lookup returns CDR1 GTSNPN and CDR2 SVGIG (reference sequence). In nucleotides, the CDR3 is TGTGCCTGGAGTTTATTGGGAACAGGATTAAATCAGCCCCAGCATTTT. Translated: CAWSLLGTGLNQPQHF.

The chain couples TRBV4-1 to TRBJ1-1; D is perhaps TRBD1 (5 bases). This CDR3 contains 15 residues. Germline assignment: CDR1 MGHRA and CDR2 YSYEKL. V lost 0 bases, J lost 4 bases, and 12 bases lay in between. The CDR3 DNA is TGCGCCAGCAGCCAAGATCCCATGGGGGGCACTGAAGCTTTCTTT. Residues: CASSQDPMGGTEAFF.

This chain joins TRBV19 and TRBJ1-2, with no clear D. V was shortened by 6 bases and J by 8 bases, with 16 bases between the two germline ends. The germline V gene has CDR1 LNHDA and CDR2 SQIVND (reference sequence). This CDR3 contains 13 residues. CDR3 in amino acids: CASSLGTVGGYTF. The DNA of the CDR3 is TGTGCCAGTAGCCTAGGAACAGTCGGGGGCTACACCTTC.

The genes are TRBV18 and TRBJ1-1; D not certain. With 3 bases removed from V and 6 bases from J, the gap between germline ends came to 8 bases. The CDR3 sequence is 12 residues long. Looked up from germline, CDR1 is KGHSH and CDR2 is LQKENI. CDR3 sequence (DNA): TGTGCCAGCTCACCGGGCCGGGCTGAAGCTTTCTTT. It codes for CASSPGRAEAFF.

The genes are TRBV4-1 and TRBJ1-1, with 8 bases matching TRBD1. Per the germline V gene, CDR1 is MGHRA and CDR2 is YSYEKL. The CDR3 runs to 17 residues. Trimming at V came to 0 bases and at J to 4 bases, leaving 10 bases not matched to a gene. CDR3 nucleotide sequence: TGCGCCAGCAGCCAAGATGGACAGGGCGCTTCCTTCACTGAAGCTTTCTTT. It yields the protein CASSQDGQGASFTEAFF.